A selection of T cell receptor beta chains follows, all from one sample in a study of brain T cells in children with intractable seizures. Sequencing used immunoSEQ multiplex PCR; TCRdb keeps in-frame clones, though not all of them. The sample shows 300,000 to 400,000 clones, about 93% of them seen only once. The material was peripheral blood, obtained approximately 5 months after surgery. These receptors all stem from a boy less than two years old with tuberous sclerosis and intractable seizures. CDR3s include the opening cysteine and the closing phenylalanine or tryptophan. Fields, in order: J gene, V gene, CDR3 protein.

J gene: TRBJ1-3; V gene: TRBV29-1; CDR3 protein: CSVEPRLGNTIYF
J gene: TRBJ1-5; V gene: TRBV25-1; CDR3 protein: CASSGPTANQPQHF
J gene: TRBJ1-6; V gene: TRBV12-1; CDR3 protein: CASSLKQKTGRDSPLHF
J gene: TRBJ1-5; V gene: TRBV27; CDR3 protein: CASKGIANQPQHF
J gene: TRBJ2-2; V gene: TRBV3-1/TRBV3-2; CDR3 protein: CASSPGTSGITGELFF
J gene: TRBJ2-7; V gene: TRBV11-2; CDR3 protein: CASSLRSSYEQYF
J gene: TRBJ1-1; V gene: TRBV19; CDR3 protein: CASSTPTGSPEAFF
J gene: TRBJ2-1; V gene: TRBV19; CDR3 protein: CASSTLTSGKENEQFF
J gene: TRBJ2-3; V gene: TRBV9; CDR3 protein: CASSQGGSGFITDTQYF
J gene: TRBJ2-5; V gene: TRBV14; CDR3 protein: CASSLQTRYQETQYF
J gene: TRBJ2-7; V gene: TRBV6-6; CDR3 protein: CASSLGGSYEQYF
J gene: TRBJ1-2; V gene: TRBV10-3; CDR3 protein: CAISEAGGYGYTF
J gene: TRBJ2-1; V gene: TRBV27; CDR3 protein: CASSKSDPSYNEQFF
J gene: TRBJ2-3; V gene: TRBV7-2; CDR3 protein: CASSLSSGGGAQYF
J gene: TRBJ1-1; V gene: TRBV7-6; CDR3 protein: CASSLTAVDRDTEAFF
J gene: TRBJ2-3; V gene: TRBV14; CDR3 protein: CASSHVPGPDTDTQYF
J gene: TRBJ2-7; V gene: TRBV6-5; CDR3 protein: CASSPWGGPNEQYF
J gene: TRBJ1-4; V gene: TRBV5-1; CDR3 protein: CASMRQGGTNEKLFF
J gene: TRBJ1-5; V gene: TRBV20-1; CDR3 protein: CSASMGNNQPQHF
J gene: TRBJ1-1; V gene: TRBV12-3/TRBV12-4; CDR3 protein: CASSSGIFEAFF
J gene: TRBJ1-2; V gene: TRBV12-5; CDR3 protein: CASGFTGTQQGGGYTF
J gene: TRBJ2-2; V gene: TRBV24-1; CDR3 protein: CATSDPRTAGELFF
J gene: TRBJ2-7; V gene: TRBV25-1; CDR3 protein: CASSRVGAYEQYF
J gene: TRBJ2-1; V gene: TRBV9; CDR3 protein: CASSVGGRYNEQFF
J gene: TRBJ2-2; V gene: TRBV14; CDR3 protein: CASSPGLAGGFPNTGELFF
J gene: TRBJ2-2; V gene: TRBV10-3; CDR3 protein: CATVGGANTGELFF
J gene: TRBJ2-1; V gene: TRBV2; CDR3 protein: CASSTGRLYNEQFF
J gene: TRBJ1-4; V gene: TRBV24-1; CDR3 protein: CATSAISQGYEKLFF
J gene: TRBJ2-2; V gene: TRBV5-4; CDR3 protein: CASSLGQGRSGELFF
J gene: TRBJ2-7; V gene: TRBV2; CDR3 protein: CASSESAEQYF
J gene: TRBJ2-7; V gene: TRBV5-4; CDR3 protein: CASSSNYEQYF
J gene: TRBJ2-3; V gene: TRBV7-6; CDR3 protein: CASSRQGASTDTQYF
J gene: TRBJ1-2; V gene: TRBV29-1; CDR3 protein: CSVALQNYGYTF
J gene: TRBJ2-5; V gene: TRBV7-9; CDR3 protein: CASNDDFSQETQYF
J gene: TRBJ1-5; V gene: TRBV30; CDR3 protein: CAWSSRTAYSNQPQHF
J gene: TRBJ2-3; V gene: TRBV30; CDR3 protein: CAWSSGSGDSSTDTQYF
J gene: TRBJ2-1; V gene: TRBV7-3; CDR3 protein: CASSLSSSGTYNEQFF
J gene: TRBJ2-7; V gene: TRBV11-2; CDR3 protein: CASSFMGQPYEQYF
J gene: TRBJ1-1; V gene: TRBV13; CDR3 protein: CASSLEQGAYAFF
J gene: TRBJ1-1; V gene: TRBV15; CDR3 protein: CATSRDLFQLTGPKNTEAFF
J gene: TRBJ1-4; V gene: TRBV25-1; CDR3 protein: CVSSREWGGNEKLFF
J gene: TRBJ1-2; V gene: TRBV30; CDR3 protein: CAWSVQGYYGYTF
J gene: TRBJ1-2; V gene: TRBV11-2; CDR3 protein: CASSLDSGIGYTF
J gene: TRBJ2-7; V gene: TRBV7-9; CDR3 protein: CASSLLSSGGPKQYF
J gene: TRBJ1-1; V gene: TRBV5-1; CDR3 protein: CASSTQGANTEAFF
J gene: TRBJ2-2; V gene: TRBV5-1; CDR3 protein: CASSLDGNTGELFF
J gene: TRBJ1-2; V gene: TRBV13; CDR3 protein: CASSFDRDGYTF
J gene: TRBJ1-1; V gene: TRBV12-3/TRBV12-4; CDR3 protein: CASSTHMNTEAFF
J gene: TRBJ2-1; V gene: TRBV7-8; CDR3 protein: CASSFGRGPYNEQFF
J gene: TRBJ2-5; V gene: TRBV11-3; CDR3 protein: CASSTAGGRETQYF
J gene: TRBJ2-1; V gene: TRBV6-6; CDR3 protein: CASRTVSYNEQFF
J gene: TRBJ1-1; V gene: TRBV6-2/TRBV6-3; CDR3 protein: CASSYTPFSNTEAFF
J gene: TRBJ2-1; V gene: TRBV19; CDR3 protein: CASSIGGAWYNEQFF